This T cell receptor beta chain was captured in a study of shared clonotypes between healthy human individuals. The overall study: Three CD4 naive, three CD4 memory, two CD8 naive and one CD8 memory plate were used per donor. Study-wide results and caveats: Among donors, the sharing of clonotypes was expected to be influenced by sequencing depth. Rarefaction analysis demonstrated incomplete sorted-subset sequencing notwithstanding large depth. Naive subsets generally exceeded memory subsets in estimated richness.

Sequencing used immunoSEQ multiplex PCR; TCRdb keeps in-frame clones, though not all of them. The sample yields about 980,000 clones, roughly 72% seen once. The CDR3 consists of 15 residues. V gave up 0 bases and J gave up 9 bases; unmatched junction bases: 2. CDR1 SGHNT and CDR2 YYREEE come from the germline V gene (reference sequence). This clone was counted between two and nine times. Its specificity is unknown. The sequence came from a man younger than 35 in good health. Material: memory CD4+ T cells sorted from blood. Subset here: CD45RA-negative fraction. The J gene is TRBJ2-1, the V gene TRBV5-4; 14 bases are shared with TRBD2. The CDR3 DNA follows: TGTGCCAGCAGCTTGGGACTAGCGGGAGGGGGTGAGCAGTTCTTC. Translating gives CASSLGLAGGGEQFF.